The clone carrying this T cell receptor beta chain was seen at least ten times. No antigen is known for it. The sample comes from a study of T-cell reconstitution after alpha-beta-depleted transplantation in children. The study, taken as a whole, reports: As was reported, about two months after transplant, alpha-beta T cells came from several hundred expanded graft clones. Surviving recipient cells, namely T cells and thymic progenitors, were the source of high day-60 TCRbeta diversity in some patients.

The J segment lost 7 bases and the V segment lost 1 base, leaving 12 bases of the junction unmatched. The CDR3 is 17 amino acids. CDR1 SGHRS and CDR2 YFSETQ come from the germline V gene. Construction of the TCRbeta library involved unique molecular identifiers. TCRdb re-analysed the PCR reads in MiXCR, keeping a single row per CDR3 protein. The sample shows hundreds of thousands of distinct CDR3 sequences, about an eighth of them seen only once. This clonotype was sampled from a girl aged 2-15 years with congenital amegakaryocytic thrombocytopenia, due to receive a stem cell transplant. Source: PBMCs, taken before TCRalphabeta/CD19-depleted stem cell transplant. The chain employs TRBV5-1 and TRBJ2-1; 9 nucleotides agree with TRBD2. CDR3 DNA: TGCGCCAGCAGCTTGAACGTACTAGCGGGTAGCGGGAATGAGCAGTTCTTC. Protein: CASSLNVLAGSGNEQFF.